The sequence of this T cell receptor beta chain was determined in a study of shared clonotypes between healthy human individuals. Study-wide findings and caveats: An expected dependence of interdonor clonotype sharing on sequencing depth was noted.

It was at deep level that the assay was run. The data were produced by immunoSEQ multiplex PCR, yet TCRdb's version contains in-frame clones alone and is incomplete. Here the sample spans over 1.5 million clones, approximately 98% being singletons. As concerns this clone: The antigen remains undetermined.

This sequence originates from a man aged 25-45 years in good health. Sequenced material: naive CD4+ T cells sorted from blood. Indicated subset: CD45RA+ positively selected.

The CDR3 region has the DNA TGTGCCAGCAGTTTGGTCGAGGGCCATGGCTACACCTTC. This encodes CASSLVEGHGYTF. V is TRBV27 and J is TRBJ1-2; no clear D gene. The germline V and J ends were trimmed by 3 bases and 6 bases, with 11 bases remaining between them. Germline loops: CDR1 MNHEY, CDR2 SMNVEV (reference sequence). The CDR3 is made up of 13 amino acids.